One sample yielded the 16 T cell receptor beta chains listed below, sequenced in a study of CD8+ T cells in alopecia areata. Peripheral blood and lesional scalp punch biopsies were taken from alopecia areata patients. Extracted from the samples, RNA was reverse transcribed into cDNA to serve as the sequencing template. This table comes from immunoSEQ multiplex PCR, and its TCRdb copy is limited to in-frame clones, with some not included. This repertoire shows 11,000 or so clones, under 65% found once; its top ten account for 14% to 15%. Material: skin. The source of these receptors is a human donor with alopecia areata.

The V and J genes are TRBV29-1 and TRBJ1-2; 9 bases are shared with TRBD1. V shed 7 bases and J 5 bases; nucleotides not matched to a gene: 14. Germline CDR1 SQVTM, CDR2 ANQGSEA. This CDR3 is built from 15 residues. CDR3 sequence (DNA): TGCAGCGCTCTCTCCAATAGGGACAGGGAATATGGCTACACCTTC. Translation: CSALSNRDREYGYTF.

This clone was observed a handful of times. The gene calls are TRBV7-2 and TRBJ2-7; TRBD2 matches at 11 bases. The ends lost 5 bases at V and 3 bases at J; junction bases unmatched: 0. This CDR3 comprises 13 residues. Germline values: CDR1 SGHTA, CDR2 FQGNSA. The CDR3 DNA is TGTGCCAGCAGCGGACTAGCGGGCTACGAGCAGTACTTC. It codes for CASSGLAGYEQYF.

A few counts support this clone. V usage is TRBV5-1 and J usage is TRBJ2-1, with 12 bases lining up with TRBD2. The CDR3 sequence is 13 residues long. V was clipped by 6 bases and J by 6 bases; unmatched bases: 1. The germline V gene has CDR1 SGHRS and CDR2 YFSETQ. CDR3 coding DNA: TGCGCCAGCACTAGCGGGAGGGCCAATGAGCAGTTCTTC. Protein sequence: CASTSGRANEQFF.

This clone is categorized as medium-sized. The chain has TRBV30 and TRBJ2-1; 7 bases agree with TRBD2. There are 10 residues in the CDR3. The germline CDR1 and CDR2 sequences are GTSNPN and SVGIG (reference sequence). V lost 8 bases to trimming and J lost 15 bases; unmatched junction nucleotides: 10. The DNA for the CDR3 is TGTGCCATGGAGCGGGGAGTCGGGTTCTTC. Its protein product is CAMERGVGFF.

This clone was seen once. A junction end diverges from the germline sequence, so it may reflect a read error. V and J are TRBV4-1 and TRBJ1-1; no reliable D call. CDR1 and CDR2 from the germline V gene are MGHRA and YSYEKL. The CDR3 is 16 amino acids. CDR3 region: CASSQWGRDRGTEAFF. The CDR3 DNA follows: TGTGCCAGCAGCCAGTGGGGTAGGGATCGAGGGACTGAAGCTTTCTTT.

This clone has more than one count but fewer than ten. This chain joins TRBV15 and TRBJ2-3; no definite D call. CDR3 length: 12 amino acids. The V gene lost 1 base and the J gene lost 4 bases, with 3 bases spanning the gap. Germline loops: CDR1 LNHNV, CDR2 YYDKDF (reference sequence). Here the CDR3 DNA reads TGTGCCACCAGCAGAGTAGCAGATACGCAGTATTTT. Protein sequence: CATSRVADTQYF.

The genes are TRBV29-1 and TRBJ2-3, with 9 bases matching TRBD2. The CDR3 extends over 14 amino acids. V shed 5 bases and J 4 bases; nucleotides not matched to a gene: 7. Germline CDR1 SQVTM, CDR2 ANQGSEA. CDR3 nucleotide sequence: TGCAGCGTTCAGACTAGCGGAGGGCCAGATACGCAGTATTTT. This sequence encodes CSVQTSGGPDTQYF.

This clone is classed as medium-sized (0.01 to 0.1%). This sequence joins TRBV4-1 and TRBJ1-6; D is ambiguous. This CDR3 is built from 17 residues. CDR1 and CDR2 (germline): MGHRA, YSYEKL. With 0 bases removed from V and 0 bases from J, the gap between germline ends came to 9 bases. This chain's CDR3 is CASSQETASSYNSPLHF. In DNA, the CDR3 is TGCGCCAGCAGCCAAGAAACGGCCTCCTCCTATAATTCACCCCTCCACTTT.

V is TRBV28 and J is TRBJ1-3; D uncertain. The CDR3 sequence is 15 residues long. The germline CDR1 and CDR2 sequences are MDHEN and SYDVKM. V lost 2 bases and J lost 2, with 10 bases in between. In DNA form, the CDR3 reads TGTGCCAGCAGTTTAGATGTCCGGGCTGGAAACACCATATATTTT. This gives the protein CASSLDVRAGNTIYF.

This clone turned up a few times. The CDR3 loop reads CASSLRDLNEKLFF. The CDR3 DNA reads as TGCGCCAGCAGCTTACGGGACCTAAATGAAAAACTGTTTTTT. The chain couples TRBV5-1 to TRBJ1-4, with D perhaps TRBD1 (5 bases). CDR3 length: 14 residues. Trimming took 2 bases from V and 5 from J, leaving 10 bases between them. Germline V gives CDR1 SGHRS, CDR2 YFSETQ.

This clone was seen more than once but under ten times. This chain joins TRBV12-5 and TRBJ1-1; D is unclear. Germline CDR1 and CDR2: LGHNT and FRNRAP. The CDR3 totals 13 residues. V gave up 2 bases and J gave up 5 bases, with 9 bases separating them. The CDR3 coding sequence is TGTGCTAGTGGTTTGTCCCTGAGTACTGAAGCTTTCTTT. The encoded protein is CASGLSLSTEAFF.

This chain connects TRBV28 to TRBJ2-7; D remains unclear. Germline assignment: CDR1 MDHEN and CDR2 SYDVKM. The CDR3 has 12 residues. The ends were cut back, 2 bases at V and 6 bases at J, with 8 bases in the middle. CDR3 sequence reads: CASSLSGPEQYF. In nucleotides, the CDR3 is TGTGCCAGCAGTTTAAGTGGGCCCGAGCAGTACTTC. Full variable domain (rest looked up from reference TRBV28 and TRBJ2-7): DVKVTQSSRYLVKRTGEKVFLECVQDMDHENMFWYRQDPGLGLRLIYFSYDVKMKEKGDIPEGYSVSREKKERFSLILESASTNQTSMYLCASSLSGPEQYFGPGTRLTVT.

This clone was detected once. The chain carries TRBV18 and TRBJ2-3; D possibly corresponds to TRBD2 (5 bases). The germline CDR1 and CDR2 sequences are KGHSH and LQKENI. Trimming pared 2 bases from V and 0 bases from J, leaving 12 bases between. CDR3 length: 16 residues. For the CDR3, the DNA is TGTGCCAGCTCACCATCAAAGCGGTCAAGCACAGATACGCAGTATTTT. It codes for CASSPSKRSSTDTQYF.

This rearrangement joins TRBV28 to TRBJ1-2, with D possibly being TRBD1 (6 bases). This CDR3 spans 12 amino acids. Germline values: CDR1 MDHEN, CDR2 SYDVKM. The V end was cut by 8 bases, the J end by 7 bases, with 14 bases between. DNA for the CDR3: TGTGCCAGCTCAACCTACAGGGTTGGCTACACCTTC. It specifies CASSTYRVGYTF.

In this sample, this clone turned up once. CDR3 amino acids: CASSVGQGGYEQYF. The CDR3 bases are TGTGCCAGCAGTGTGGGACAGGGGGGCTACGAGCAGTACTTC. This rearrangement joins TRBV2 to TRBJ2-7; TRBD1 agrees at 11 bases. CDR3 size: 14 residues. After removal of 4 bases from V and 3 bases from J, the junction contained 2 bases not matched to a gene. The V gene's germline CDR1 is SNHLY and CDR2 FYNNEI. The entire variable domain, with the rest obtained from reference TRBV2 and TRBJ2-7, is as follows: EPEVTQTPSHQVTQMGQEVILRCVPISNHLYFYWYRQILGQKVEFLVSFYNNEISEKSEIFDDQFSVERPDGSNFTLKIRSTKLEDSAMYFCASSVGQGGYEQYFGPGTRLTVT.

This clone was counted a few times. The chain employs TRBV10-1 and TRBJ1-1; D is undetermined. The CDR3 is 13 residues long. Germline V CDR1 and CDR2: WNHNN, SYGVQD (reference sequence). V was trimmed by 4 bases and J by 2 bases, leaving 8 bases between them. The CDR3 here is CASSVEGNTEAFF. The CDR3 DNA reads TGCGCCAGCAGTGTGGAGGGTAACACTGAAGCTTTCTTT.